This T cell receptor (beta chain) was identified during a study of T cell repertoires in cytomegalovirus infection. TCRdb reanalysed the reads using MiXCR and keeps one entry per CDR3 protein. The sample records fewer than 200,000 distinct CDR3 sequences, about 15% being singletons. The CDR3 is 14 amino acids. Germline CDR1 MDHEN, CDR2 SYDVKM. V lost 3 bases and J lost 2, with 11 bases in between. There are many counts of this clonotype. The material sequenced was PBMCs. The receptor comes from a human donor in good health (CMV status not recorded). Some clones in this sample may be carry-over from other donors' samples. This rearrangement joins TRBV28 to TRBJ2-7; D is uncertain. CDR3 in amino acids: CASSFAVSPYEQYV. In nucleotides, the CDR3 is TGTGCCAGCAGTTTCGCGGTGTCCCCCTACGAGCAGTACGTC.